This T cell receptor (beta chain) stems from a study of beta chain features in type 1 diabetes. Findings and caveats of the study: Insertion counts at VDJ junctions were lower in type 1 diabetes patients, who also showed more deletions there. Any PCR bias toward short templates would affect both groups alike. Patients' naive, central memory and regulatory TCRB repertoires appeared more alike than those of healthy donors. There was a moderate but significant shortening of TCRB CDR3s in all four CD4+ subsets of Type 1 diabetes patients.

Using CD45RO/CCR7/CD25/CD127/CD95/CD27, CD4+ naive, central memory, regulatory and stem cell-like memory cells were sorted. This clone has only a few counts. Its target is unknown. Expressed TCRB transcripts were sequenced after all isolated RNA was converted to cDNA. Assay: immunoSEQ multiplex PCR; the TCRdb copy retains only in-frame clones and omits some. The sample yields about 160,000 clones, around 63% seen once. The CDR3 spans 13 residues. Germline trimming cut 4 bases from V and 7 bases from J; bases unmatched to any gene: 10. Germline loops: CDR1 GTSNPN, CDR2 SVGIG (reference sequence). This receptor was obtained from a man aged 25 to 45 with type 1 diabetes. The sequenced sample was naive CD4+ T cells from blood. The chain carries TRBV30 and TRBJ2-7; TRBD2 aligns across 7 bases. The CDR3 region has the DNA TGTGCCTGGACCAGAAAGCGGGGCGGAGAGCAGTACTTC. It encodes CAWTRKRGGEQYF.